This T cell receptor (beta chain) emerged from a study of cytomegalovirus exposure and HLA in healthy donors. Regarding the study as a whole: Associated with cytomegalovirus, according to the listing, were 150 to 200 TCR beta chains. Later analysis identified about 17,000 TCR beta sequences associated with HLA alleles, using a false discovery rate threshold of 0.05. Upon later analysis, TCR association rates were observed to vary by HLA locus, being highest for DRB1 and lowest for HLA-C.

PCR used 60 Vbeta primers and 13 Jbeta primers. The data were produced by immunoSEQ multiplex PCR, yet TCRdb's version contains in-frame clones alone and is incomplete. The table includes some 180,000 clones, approximately 90% detected once. About this clone: What it binds is not known.

The TCR originated in a boy younger than 10 in good health and CMV-seronegative. Sequenced: PBMCs.

The CDR3 spells CASSQARGGYTEAFF. CDR3 coding DNA: TGTGCCAGCAGCCAAGCCCGGGGGGGGTACACTGAAGCTTTCTTT. V usage is TRBV14 and J usage is TRBJ1-1, with D tentatively TRBD1 (5 bases). Germline loops: CDR1 SGHDN, CDR2 FVKESK. V was cut by 1 base and J by 3 bases, with 12 bases left in between. This CDR3 is 15 amino acids long.